This entry lists 19 T cell receptor beta chains sequenced from one sample in a study of blood T cell repertoires in COVID-19. Sequenced by immunoSEQ multiplex PCR; TCRdb stores in-frame clones only, minus some. The sample includes roughly 70,000 clones, about 88% of them seen just once. The sequenced sample was peripheral blood. The source is a man aged 65 to 85 with active COVID-19.

The chain couples TRBV11-2 to TRBJ1-3; no reliable D call. Per germline, CDR1 SGHAT and CDR2 FQNNGV. The germline V and J ends were trimmed by 3 bases and 2 bases, with 5 bases remaining between them. This CDR3 is built from 13 residues. The CDR3 spells CASSFPAGNTIYF. In DNA form, the CDR3 reads TGTGCCAGCAGCTTTCCAGCTGGAAACACCATATATTTT.

The rearrangement uses TRBV5-1 and TRBJ2-3; maybe TRBD1 (5 bases). The germline V gene encodes CDR1 SGHRS and CDR2 YFSETQ. Deletions cut 4 bases from V and 6 bases from J, with 15 bases between. CDR3 length equals 14 residues. CDR3 amino acids: CASSPQKGIDTQYF. The CDR3 nucleotides are TGCGCCAGCAGCCCGCAAAAGGGGATCGATACGCAGTATTTT. The whole variable domain, remainder taken from reference TRBV5-1 and TRBJ2-3, is KAGVTQTPRYLIKTRGQQVTLSCSPISGHRSVSWYQQTPGQGLQFLFEYFSETQRNKGNFPGRFSGRQFSNSRSEMNVSTLELGDSALYLCASSPQKGIDTQYFGPGTRLTVL.

The genes are TRBV7-2 and TRBJ2-7; TRBD2 might be the D (5 bases). The CDR3 runs to 14 residues. V lost 3 bases and J lost 2, with 11 bases in between. Germline V gene data show CDR1 as SGHTA and CDR2 as FQGNSA. CDR3 sequence: CASSFGETAYEQYF. The DNA for the CDR3 is TGTGCCAGCAGCTTCGGGGAAACTGCCTACGAGCAGTACTTC.

This chain links TRBV9 with TRBJ1-3, with D possibly matching TRBD1 (5 bases). The V gene lost 0 bases and the J gene lost 2 bases, with 6 bases spanning the gap. The CDR3 contains 14 residues. Germline CDR1 reads SGDLS; CDR2 reads YYNGEE. DNA for the CDR3: TGTGCCAGCAGCGTAGCAGGGACTGGAAACACCATATATTTT. Encoded protein: CASSVAGTGNTIYF.

This sequence joins TRBV9 and TRBJ1-4, with 12 bases matching TRBD1. Germline CDR1 and CDR2: SGDLS and YYNGEE. The CDR3 has 18 amino acids. V shed 4 bases and J 3 bases; nucleotides not matched to a gene: 10. The CDR3 DNA follows: TGTGCCAGCAGCCCCCGGGGACAGGGGGCCATTTCTAATGAAAAACTGTTTTTT. Translated, it gives CASSPRGQGAISNEKLFF.

V is TRBV7-9 and J is TRBJ1-1, with TRBD1 matching over 8 bases. This CDR3 region has 18 residues. V was pared by 4 bases and J by 3 bases, with 16 bases of the junction left unmatched. Germline CDR1 SEHNR, CDR2 FQNEAQ (reference sequence). The CDR3 nucleotides read TGTGCCAGCAGCTCACGCGGGGCGACAGGGGCGGAGGACACTGAAGCTTTCTTT. It yields the protein CASSSRGATGAEDTEAFF.

This clone was counted once. This chain connects TRBV7-9 to TRBJ1-2; D is uncertain. CDR3 size: 16 residues. CDR1 and CDR2 (germline): SEHNR, FQNEAQ (reference sequence). V gave up 4 bases and J gave up 3 bases, with 18 bases separating them. The CDR3: CASSSTLAPLDYGYTF. The DNA of the CDR3 is TGTGCCAGCAGCTCCACCCTGGCCCCATTGGACTATGGCTACACCTTC.

This clone was seen a few times. The chain is built from TRBV7-9 and TRBJ2-7; D is undetermined. The CDR3 is made up of 14 amino acids. Germline-derived CDR1 and CDR2 are SEHNR and FQNEAQ (reference sequence). Trimming removed 5 bases from V and 6 bases from J, with 17 bases in between. The CDR3 is CASSPTTGPLEQYF. For the CDR3, the DNA is TGTGCCAGCAGCCCCACGACTGGCCCCCTCGAGCAGTACTTC.

The chain couples TRBV15 to TRBJ1-1; 7 nucleotides match TRBD1. Losses at the gene ends were 1 base for V and 2 bases for J; bases not matched to a gene: 7. The CDR3 sequence is 16 residues long. Germline CDR1 reads LNHNV; CDR2 reads YYDKDF (reference sequence). CDR3 sequence: CATSRGPGQPNTEAFF. The CDR3 DNA sequence: TGTGCCACCAGCAGAGGGCCGGGACAGCCTAACACTGAAGCTTTCTTT.

This clone has only a few counts. This chain connects TRBV5-6 to TRBJ2-3, with TRBD2 matching 15 bases. J gave up 5 bases and V 3 bases, and 1 base lay outside the gene matches. Germline V lookup: CDR1 SGHDT, CDR2 YYEEEE. The CDR3 extends over 15 amino acids. The CDR3 sequence: CASSWGLAGGDTQYF. Here the CDR3 DNA reads TGTGCCAGCAGCTGGGGACTAGCGGGGGGAGATACGCAGTATTTT.

This clone was seen once. The chain is built from TRBV7-9 and TRBJ2-3, with 9 positions matching TRBD2. Germline V gives CDR1 SEHNR, CDR2 FQNEAQ (reference sequence). CDR3 size: 15 residues. V was pared by 5 bases and J by 6 bases, with 9 bases of the junction left unmatched. The CDR3 DNA reads as TGTGCCAGCAGCGCCGGACTAGCGACTGGGGATACGCAGTATTTT. Translating gives CASSAGLATGDTQYF. The complete variable domain, with remaining parts taken from reference TRBV7-9 and TRBJ2-3, reads DTGVSQNPRHKITKRGQNVTFRCDPISEHNRLYWYRQTLGQGPEFLTYFQNEAQLEKSRLLSDRFSAERPKGSFSTLEIQRTEQGDSAMYLCASSAGLATGDTQYFGPGTRLTVL.

This clone was counted a single time. The chain couples TRBV7-6 to TRBJ1-1; possibly TRBD1 for D (6 bases). CDR3 length equals 13 residues. In germline, CDR1 is SGHVS, CDR2 FNYEAQ. Trimming pared 3 bases from V and 4 bases from J, leaving 9 bases between. The CDR3 nucleotides are TGTGCCAGCAGCTTGGGAGGGGGCACTGAAGCTTTCTTT. Protein: CASSLGGGTEAFF.

The chain is built from TRBV7-2 and TRBJ2-3, with a possible D match to TRBD1 (6 bases). Germline V CDR1 and CDR2: SGHTA, FQGNSA. Trimming stripped 5 bases from V and 5 bases from J, with 20 bases between. The length of the CDR3 is 16 residues. The CDR3 DNA is TGTGCCAGCAGCCCCCTAGGGGGTGGGGGCGGAGATACGCAGTATTTT. Its translation: CASSPLGGGGGDTQYF.

This clone has a handful of counts. The chain recombines TRBV30 with TRBJ2-7, with D perhaps matching TRBD2 (6 bases). This CDR3 comprises 14 residues. The germline gives CDR1 GTSNPN, CDR2 SVGIG (reference sequence). Trimming took 0 bases from V and 6 from J, leaving 15 bases between them. The CDR3 sequence is CAWSVGGRTSEQYF. The CDR3 region has the DNA TGTGCCTGGAGTGTAGGTGGGAGGACGAGCGAGCAGTACTTC.

Notes on this clone: Its ends do not fully match the called genes, so a read error is possible. This chain connects TRBV4-3 to TRBJ2-7; 8 bases match TRBD1. The CDR3 length is 13 residues. Germline CDR1 and CDR2: LGHNA and YSLEER. The CDR3, as DNA: TGCGCCAGCAGCCAAGGGACAGGGTACGTGCAGTACTTC. Its protein is CASSQGTGYVQYF.

The V and J genes are TRBV12-3 or TRBV12-4 and TRBJ2-7, with TRBD1 identical over 8 bases. Unmatched junction bases numbered 7, after V lost 3 bases and J lost 9 bases. CDR3 length: 13 amino acids. The CDR3 here is CASSFEPGQGQYF. The CDR3 coding sequence is TGTGCCAGCAGTTTCGAGCCCGGACAGGGGCAGTACTTC.

V gene TRBV24-1 combines with J gene TRBJ1-1; D gene uncertain. CDR3 length equals 12 residues. Germline V gene data show CDR1 as KGHDR and CDR2 as SFDVKD. Trimming stripped 9 bases from V and 6 bases from J, with 13 bases between. CDR3 nucleotide sequence: TGTGCCACCCGAACGGGAGGCTCTGAAGCTTTCTTT. Translated: CATRTGGSEAFF.

The chain carries TRBV5-1 and TRBJ2-7, with D maybe TRBD1 (5 bases). V was clipped by 4 bases and J by 0 bases, with 11 bases between them. The length of the CDR3 is 14 residues. Germline assignment: CDR1 SGHRS and CDR2 YFSETQ. The CDR3 sequence is CASSTQAHSYEQYF. As DNA, the CDR3 is TGCGCCAGCAGCACACAGGCTCACTCCTACGAGCAGTACTTC.

The chain links TRBV15 to TRBJ2-1; possibly TRBD1 for D (5 bases). CDR1 and CDR2 from the germline V gene are LNHNV and YYDKDF (reference sequence). CDR3 length: 16 residues. The V gene lost 0 bases and the J gene lost 8 bases, with 17 bases spanning the gap. The CDR3 sequence is CATSRDVGRVWDEQFF. CDR3 DNA: TGTGCCACCAGCAGAGATGTCGGCAGGGTCTGGGATGAGCAGTTCTTC.